This T cell receptor beta chain was captured by sequencing in a study of shared clonotypes between healthy human individuals. About the study: A couple of female and a few male donors aged 18 to 49 were enrolled.

This clone was observed once. Its antigen is undetermined. Template for every sorted-subset replicate PCR totaled about 200 ng DNA, around 32,000 T cell genomes. Repertoires were generated with immunoSEQ multiplex PCR, while TCRdb's copy carries only in-frame clones and drops some. The sample includes about 2.3 million clones, 85% to 95% seen only once; the top ten take 0.37%. There are 14 residues in the CDR3. Germline V lookup: CDR1 KGHSH, CDR2 LQKENI. The ends were cut back, 1 base at V and 5 bases at J, with 11 bases in the middle. The study, taken as a whole, reports: Investigators collected only blood, and repertoires in tissues likely differ. Clonotype sharing among donors likely depends on sequencing depth.

Sequenced sample: naive CD4+ T cells from PBMCs. Subset meaning: CD45RA+ positively selected. The TCR originated in a man aged 18-30 years in good health. Some clones in this sample may be carry-over from other donors' samples. The chain couples TRBV18 to TRBJ2-5, with a possible D match to TRBD1 (6 bases). This CDR3 reads CASSPRRDMETQYF. The CDR3 coding sequence is TGTGCCAGCTCACCACGCAGGGACATGGAGACCCAGTACTTC.